Described below is a single TCR beta chain sequence and its context. This sample is drawn from a study of blood T cell repertoires in COVID-19. CDR3 length: 15 residues. Germline V lookup: CDR1 LNHDA, CDR2 SQIVND (reference sequence). V was pared by 7 bases and J by 0 bases, with 10 bases between. Measured with immunoSEQ multiplex PCR; TCRdb has only the in-frame clones, and not every one. The sample has 150,000 to 200,000 clones, approximately 84% seen once; the top ten hold about 2.7%. This TCR was recovered from a woman older than 75 with COVID-19, enrolled during active disease. Specimen: peripheral blood. The chain carries TRBV19 and TRBJ2-6, with D possibly being TRBD1 (5 bases). Here the CDR3 reads CASNNQGSGANVLTF. The CDR3 nucleotides are TGTGCCAGTAACAACCAGGGCTCTGGGGCCAACGTCCTGACTTTC.